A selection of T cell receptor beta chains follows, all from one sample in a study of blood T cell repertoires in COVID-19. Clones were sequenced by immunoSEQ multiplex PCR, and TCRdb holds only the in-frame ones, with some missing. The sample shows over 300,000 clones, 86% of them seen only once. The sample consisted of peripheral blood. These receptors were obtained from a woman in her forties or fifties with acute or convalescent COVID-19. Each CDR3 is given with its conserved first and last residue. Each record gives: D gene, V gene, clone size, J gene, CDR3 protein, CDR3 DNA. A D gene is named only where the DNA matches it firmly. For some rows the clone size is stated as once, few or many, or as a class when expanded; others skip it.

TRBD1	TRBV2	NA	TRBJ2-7	CASSEGQGSYEQYF	TGTGCCAGCAGTGAAGGACAGGGTTCCTACGAGCAGTACTTC
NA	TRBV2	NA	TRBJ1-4	CATSLSHPGQSNEKLFF	TGTGCCACCTCTCTCTCGCATCCCGGACAGTCGAATGAAAAACTGTTTTTT
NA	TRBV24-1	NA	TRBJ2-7	CATSEAASSYEQYF	TGTGCCACCAGTGAGGCGGCGAGCTCCTACGAGCAGTACTTC
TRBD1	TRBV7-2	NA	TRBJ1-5	CASSSTGLSNQPQHF	TGTGCCAGCAGCTCGACAGGGCTTAGCAATCAGCCCCAGCATTTT
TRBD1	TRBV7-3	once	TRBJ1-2	CASSYGDRPDYGYTF	TGTGCCAGCAGCTATGGGGACAGGCCCGATTATGGCTACACCTTC
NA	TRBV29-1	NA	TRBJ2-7	CSVEELPGREQYF	TGCAGCGTTGAAGAACTCCCGGGGAGAGAGCAGTACTTC
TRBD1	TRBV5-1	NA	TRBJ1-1	CASREPGTGRTEAFF	TGCGCCAGCAGAGAACCCGGGACAGGGAGGACTGAAGCTTTCTTT
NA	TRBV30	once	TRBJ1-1	CAWTGGSNTEAFF	TGTGCCTGGACGGGGGGGTCAAACACTGAAGCTTTCTTT
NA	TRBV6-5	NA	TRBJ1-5	CASFHAGGGQPQHF	TGTGCCAGCTTCCATGCAGGTGGTGGACAGCCCCAGCATTTT
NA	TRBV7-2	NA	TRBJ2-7	CASSLARAYEQYF	TGTGCCAGCAGCTTAGCCCGGGCCTACGAGCAGTACTTC
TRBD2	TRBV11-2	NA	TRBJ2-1	CASSLGTSGRGEQFF	TGTGCCAGCAGCTTAGGGACTAGCGGGAGAGGTGAGCAGTTCTTC
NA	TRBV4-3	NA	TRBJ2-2	CASSQGQGELFF	TGCGCCAGCAGCCAAGGGCAAGGGGAGCTGTTTTTT
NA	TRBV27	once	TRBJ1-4	CASSLSKGATNEKLFF	TGTGCCAGCAGTTTATCCAAGGGGGCAACTAATGAAAAACTGTTTTTT
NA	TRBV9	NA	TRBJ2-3	CASSVAPGTSVGTQYF	TGTGCCAGCAGCGTAGCCCCCGGGACTTCGGTAGGTACGCAGTATTTT
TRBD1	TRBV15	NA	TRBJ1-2	CATSGQSWTGARDYGYTF	TGTGCCACCAGCGGCCAGTCGTGGACAGGGGCGCGGGACTATGGCTACACCTTC
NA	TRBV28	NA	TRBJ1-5	CASRLRAGNQPQHF	TGTGCCAGCCGGTTGAGGGCTGGCAATCAGCCCCAGCATTTT
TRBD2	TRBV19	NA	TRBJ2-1	CASNPNGLAMFF	TGTGCCAGTAACCCTAACGGACTAGCGATGTTCTTC
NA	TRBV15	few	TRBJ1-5	CATSRARGNQPQHF	TGTGCCACCAGCAGAGCCCGGGGCAATCAGCCCCAGCATTTT
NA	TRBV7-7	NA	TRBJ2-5	CASSFQLGAEETQYF	TGTGCTAGCAGCTTCCAGCTAGGTGCCGAAGAGACCCAGTACTTC
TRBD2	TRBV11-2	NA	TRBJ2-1	CASSLDLAGAGNEQFF	TGTGCCAGCAGCTTAGATTTAGCGGGAGCAGGGAATGAGCAGTTCTTC
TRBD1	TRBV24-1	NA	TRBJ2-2	CATSDRTGTGELFF	TGTGCCACCAGTGACCGGACAGGGACCGGGGAGCTGTTTTTT
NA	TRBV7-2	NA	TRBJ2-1	CASSNYGSYNEQFF	TGTGCCAGCAGCAACTACGGGAGCTACAATGAGCAGTTCTTC
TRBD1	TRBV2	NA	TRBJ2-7	CASSPGQTSYEQYF	TGTGCCAGCAGTCCGGGACAGACCTCCTACGAGCAGTACTTC
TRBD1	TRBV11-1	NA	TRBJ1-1	CASSSEGAQNTEAFF	TGTGCCAGCAGCTCGGAGGGGGCTCAGAACACTGAAGCTTTCTTT
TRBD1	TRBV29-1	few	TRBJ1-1	CSVGGQMNTEAFF	TGCAGCGTTGGGGGACAGATGAACACTGAAGCTTTCTTT
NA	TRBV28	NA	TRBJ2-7	CASSFPLQGGDYEQYF	TGTGCCAGCAGTTTCCCATTACAGGGGGGGGACTACGAGCAGTACTTC
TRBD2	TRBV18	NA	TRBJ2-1	CASSQGIAGGLNEQFF	TGTGCCAGCTCACAAGGTATAGCGGGAGGACTCAATGAGCAGTTCTTC
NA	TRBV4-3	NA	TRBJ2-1	CASSQEWGRSSYNEQFF	TGCGCCAGCAGCCAAGAGTGGGGCCGGAGCTCCTACAATGAGCAGTTCTTC
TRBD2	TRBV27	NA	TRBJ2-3	CASSLSGGDRGTSGSTQYF	TGTGCCAGCAGTTTATCGGGGGGCGACAGGGGGACTAGCGGGAGTACGCAGTATTTT
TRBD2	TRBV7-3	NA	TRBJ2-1	CASSLYTRTSGSGNEQFF	TGTGCCAGCAGCTTATACACTCGAACTAGCGGGAGTGGTAATGAGCAGTTCTTC
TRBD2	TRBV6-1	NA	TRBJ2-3	CASSALTSGRTRDTQYF	TGTGCCAGCAGTGCCCTTACTAGCGGGAGAACTCGAGATACGCAGTATTTT
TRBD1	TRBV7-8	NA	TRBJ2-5	CASSPRVGGSETQYF	TGTGCCAGCAGCCCTCGGGTAGGGGGCTCAGAGACCCAGTACTTC
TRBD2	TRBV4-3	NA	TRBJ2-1	CASSQFLLAGAREQFF	TGCGCCAGCAGCCAATTTTTGCTAGCGGGAGCTCGTGAGCAGTTCTTC
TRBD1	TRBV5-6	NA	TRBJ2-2	CASSPGQSNTGELFF	TGTGCCAGCAGTCCGGGACAGTCGAACACCGGGGAGCTGTTTTTT
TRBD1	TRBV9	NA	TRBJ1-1	CASSVGQGAMNTEAFF	TGTGCCAGCAGCGTAGGGCAGGGGGCGATGAACACTGAAGCTTTCTTT
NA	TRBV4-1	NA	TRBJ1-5	CASSQVAGLLNQPQHF	TGCGCCAGCAGCCAAGTTGCGGGGTTACTAAATCAGCCCCAGCATTTT
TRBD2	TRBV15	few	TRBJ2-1	CATSLGLAGDEQFF	TGTGCCACCAGCCTCGGACTAGCGGGAGACGAGCAGTTCTTC
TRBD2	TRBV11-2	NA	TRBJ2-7	CASSPLAGGQYF	TGTGCCAGCAGCCCACTAGCGGGAGGGCAGTACTTC
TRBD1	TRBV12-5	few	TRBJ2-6	CASGLVLGDRPPISGANVLTF	TGTGCTAGTGGTTTGGTACTAGGGGACAGGCCGCCCATCTCTGGGGCCAACGTCCTGACTTTC
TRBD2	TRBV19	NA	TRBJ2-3	CASSLIVAGGTDTQYF	TGTGCCAGTAGCCTAATCGTAGCGGGAGGCACAGATACGCAGTATTTT
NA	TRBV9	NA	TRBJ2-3	CASSSTASTDTQYF	TGTGCCAGCAGCTCCACAGCTAGCACAGATACGCAGTATTTT
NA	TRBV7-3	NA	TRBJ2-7	CASSYYPGNGYEQYF	TGTGCCAGCAGCTATTATCCCGGTAATGGCTACGAGCAGTACTTC
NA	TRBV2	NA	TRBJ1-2	CASVYDRFNYGYTF	TGTGCCAGCGTATACGACAGGTTTAACTATGGCTACACCTTC
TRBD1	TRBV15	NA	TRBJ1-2	CATSPRDRIDGYTF	TGTGCCACCAGCCCTCGGGACAGGATAGATGGCTACACCTTC
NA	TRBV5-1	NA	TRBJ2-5	CASSLVGGRSETQYF	TGCGCCAGCAGCTTGGTCGGGGGAAGATCGGAGACCCAGTACTTC
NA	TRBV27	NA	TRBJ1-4	CASSLGGSNEKLFF	TGTGCCAGCAGTCTAGGTGGATCTAATGAAAAACTGTTTTTT
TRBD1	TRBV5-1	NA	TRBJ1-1	CASSFRDRGTEAFF	TGCGCCAGCAGCTTCCGGGACAGGGGCACTGAAGCTTTCTTT
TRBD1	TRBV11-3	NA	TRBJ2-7	CASSLGQNYEQYF	TGTGCCAGCAGCCTGGGACAGAACTACGAGCAGTACTTC
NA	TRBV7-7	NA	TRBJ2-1	CASSRGGFADNEQFF	TGTGCTAGCAGCCGTGGCGGATTCGCCGACAATGAGCAGTTCTTC